These 8 T cell receptor beta chains were all obtained from the same sample, sequenced in a study of regulatory T cells in long-lasting Graves disease. The time point denotes: persistent/refractory GD, antithyroid drugs over 5 years with positive TRAb. Construction of the TCR library relied on RNA isolated from PBMCs. With iRepertoire HTBI primers and Arm-PCR of CDR3 regions, TCR beta libraries were built. One entry per CDR3 protein, called by TCRdb with MiXCR from the multiplex PCR reads. The profile shows roughly 400,000 distinct CDR3 sequences, roughly 20% of them singletons. The input for sequencing was peripheral blood mononuclear cells (PBMCs), taken when the disease was refractory, from a patient treated with antithyroid drugs. Every receptor here comes from a female donor with Graves disease.

The table lists this clonotype with a few counts. This chain joins TRBV7-2 and TRBJ1-6; 8 bases agree with TRBD1. The CDR3 has 15 residues. The germline V gene has CDR1 SGHTA and CDR2 FQGNSA. After removal of 5 bases from V and 4 bases from J, the junction contained 4 bases not matched to a gene. The CDR3, as DNA: TGTGCCAGCAGCCCACAGGGGGAGTATAATTCACCCCTCCACTTT. Translated: CASSPQGEYNSPLHF.

This chain connects TRBV6-2 or TRBV6-3 to TRBJ2-5, with 13 bases that match TRBD2. Trimming removed 2 bases from V and 5 bases from J; junction bases left unmatched: 11. The CDR3 runs to 18 residues. CDR1 is MNHEY and CDR2 is SVGEGT in the germline V gene. Written as DNA, the CDR3 is TGTGCCAGCAGTTACCTGGGACTAGCGGGACCCACCAGGGAGACCCAGTACTTC. Translating it yields CASSYLGLAGPTRETQYF.

This clonotype was seen at least ten times. The V and J genes are TRBV2 and TRBJ1-4, with a tentative D call TRBD1 (6 bases). The CDR3 spans 17 residues. Germline V gene lookup returns CDR1 SNHLY and CDR2 FYNNEI. V was pared by 7 bases and J by 4 bases, with 22 bases between. CDR3 sequence (DNA): TGTGCCAGCATGAAGGGGGTATTTAGTCGGGATAATGAAAAACTGTTTTTT. Translation gives CASMKGVFSRDNEKLFF.

This clonotype was seen ten or more times. The chain couples TRBV7-9 to TRBJ2-7, with 13 bases fitting TRBD2. Germline CDR1 reads SEHNR; CDR2 reads FQNEAQ (reference sequence). V gave up 8 bases and J gave up 0 bases; unmatched junction bases: 19. This CDR3 is built from 20 residues. For the CDR3, the DNA is TGTGCCAGCGCCGTTAAAGGTTCAACTAGCGGGAGGGCCAACTCCTACGAGCAGTACTTC. Translating gives CASAVKGSTSGRANSYEQYF.

This clonotype has a count of ten or more. This chain uses TRBV3-1 with TRBJ1-2, with D possibly being TRBD1 (6 bases). Per germline, CDR1 LGHDT and CDR2 YNNKEL (reference sequence). This CDR3 region has 15 residues. V lost 2 bases and J 5 bases, leaving 15 bases between the germline ends. CDR3 amino acids: CASSQKHRVGYGYTF. CDR3 sequence (DNA): TGTGCCAGCAGCCAAAAACACAGGGTAGGATATGGCTACACCTTC. The variable domain in full, with the rest retrieved from reference TRBV3-1 and TRBJ1-2, is DTAVSQTPKYLVTQMGNDKSIKCEQNLGHDTMYWYKQDSKKFLKIMFSYNNKELIINETVPNRFSPKSPDKAHLNLHINSLELGDSAVYFCASSQKHRVGYGYTFGSGTRLTVV.

This clonotype has a count of ten or more. The rearrangement joins TRBV6-1 to TRBJ1-3, with 7 bases identical to TRBD1. The CDR3 consists of 13 residues. V lost 10 bases to trimming and J lost 2 bases; unmatched junction nucleotides: 5. CDR1 is MNHNS, CDR2 SASEGT, per germline. In DNA form, the CDR3 reads TGTGCCACCCGGGGACAGCCTGGAAACACCATATATTTT. Protein product: CATRGQPGNTIYF.

Notes on this clonotype: A much larger clone differs from this one at a single base, so this may be a read error. This sequence joins TRBV6-2 or TRBV6-3 and TRBJ1-5; TRBD1 agrees at 9 bases. The CDR3 length is 15 residues. Germline values: CDR1 MNHEY, CDR2 SVGEGT. V lost 6 bases and J lost 3; bases outside the gene matches: 6. This chain's CDR3 is CASRPTGGINQPQHF. CDR3 coding DNA: TGTGCCAGCAGGCCTACAGGGGGCATCAATCAGCCCCAGCATTTT.

The sample holds a few counts of this clonotype. The V gene is TRBV13, the J gene TRBJ1-1; the D gene is possibly TRBD1 (5 bases). Germline lookup yields CDR1 PRHDT and CDR2 FYEKMQ (reference sequence). The CDR3 sequence is 16 residues long. The germline V and J ends were trimmed by 5 bases and 0 bases, with 16 bases remaining between them. CDR3 sequence (DNA): TGTGCCAGCAGCCTCCCGGCGGGGGGAATGAACACTGAAGCTTTCTTT. Translating it yields CASSLPAGGMNTEAFF. Drawing the rest from reference TRBV13 and TRBJ1-1, the complete variable domain is AAGVIQSPRHLIKEKRETATLKCYPIPRHDTVYWYQQGPGQDPQFLISFYEKMQSDKGSIPDRFSAQQFSDYHSELNMSSLELGDSALYFCASSLPAGGMNTEAFFGQGTRLTVV.